This T cell receptor (beta chain) was documented in a study of blood T cell repertoires in COVID-19. Study-level information: Acute-phase and convalescent COVID-19 samples originated in the United States, Italy and Spain. Nucleic acid was either cDNA or gDNA, and it came from T cells, B-cell-depleted T cells, or PBMCs.

Original methodology: Nucleated cell counts were estimated from reference gene primer amplification. The method was immunoSEQ multiplex PCR; TCRdb's version includes in-frame clones alone and lacks a portion of them. That table furnishes V, J and clone size, whereas the DNA furnished D and trimming. The sample has 200,000 to 250,000 clones, around 82% seen once. The origin of this receptor is a woman aged 55-69 years with acute or convalescent COVID-19. The specimen sequenced was peripheral blood.

The CDR3 DNA is TGTGCCAGCAGTTCCCTACGTCCGGGACAGGATATGGGAAACTCTGGAAACACCATATATTTT. Encoded protein: CASSSLRPGQDMGNSGNTIYF. This chain links TRBV27 with TRBJ1-3; 8 bases agree with TRBD1. CDR1 is MNHEY and CDR2 is SMNVEV in the germline V gene (reference sequence). J lost 0 bases, V lost 4 bases, and 20 bases had no gene match. The CDR3 spans 21 residues.